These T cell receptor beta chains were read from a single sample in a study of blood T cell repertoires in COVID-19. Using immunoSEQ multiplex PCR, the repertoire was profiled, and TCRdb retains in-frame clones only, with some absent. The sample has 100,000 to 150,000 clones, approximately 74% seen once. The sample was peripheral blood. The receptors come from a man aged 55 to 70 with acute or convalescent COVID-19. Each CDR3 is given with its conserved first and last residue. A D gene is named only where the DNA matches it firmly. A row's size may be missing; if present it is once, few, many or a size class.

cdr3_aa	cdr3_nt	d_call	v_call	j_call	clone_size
CASSLAGTARTGELFF	TGTGCCAGCAGTTTAGCCGGGACAGCTCGCACCGGGGAGCTGTTTTTT	TRBD1	TRBV27	TRBJ2-2	-
CASSQEGGTGDTQYF	TGTGCCAGCAGCCAAGAGGGCGGGACCGGAGATACGCAGTATTTT	-	TRBV4-2	TRBJ2-3	few
CASSFSIGYHTEGDTEAFF	TGCGCCAGCAGCTTCAGTATAGGGTACCATACAGAGGGGGACACTGAAGCTTTCTTT	-	TRBV5-1	TRBJ1-1	once
CASYSPDSFEAFF	TGTGCCAGCTATTCGCCCGACAGTTTTGAAGCTTTCTTT	-	TRBV6-5	TRBJ1-1	-
CASRLGLWNSPLHF	TGTGCCAGCAGACTCGGACTGTGGAATTCACCCCTCCACTTT	-	TRBV2	TRBJ1-6	few
CASSYEAGASGNTIYF	TGTGCCAGCAGTTACGAGGCAGGGGCCTCTGGAAACACCATATATTTT	-	TRBV6-5	TRBJ1-3	few
CATSREWGQGNYGYTF	TGTGCCACCAGCAGAGAGTGGGGACAGGGCAACTATGGCTACACCTTC	TRBD1	TRBV15	TRBJ1-2	many
CASIPGGSSYNSPLHF	TGTGCCAGCATTCCAGGGGGGAGCTCCTATAATTCACCCCTCCACTTT	TRBD1	TRBV28	TRBJ1-6	-
CASSPRQVASGNTEAFF	TGCGCCAGCAGCCCGAGACAGGTCGCTTCGGGGAACACTGAAGCTTTCTTT	-	TRBV5-1	TRBJ1-1	few
CASSGQGAYEQYF	TGTGCCAGCAGCGGACAGGGGGCCTACGAGCAGTACTTC	TRBD1	TRBV2	TRBJ2-7	-
CASSNRDRDRSYEQYF	TGTGCCAGCAGTAACCGGGACAGGGACCGTTCCTACGAGCAGTACTTC	TRBD1	TRBV3-1/TRBV3-2	TRBJ2-7	few
CASGFGTADTGELFF	TGTGCTAGTGGTTTCGGTACCGCGGACACCGGGGAGCTGTTTTTT	-	TRBV12-5	TRBJ2-2	few
CASSYWGGQVEQYF	TGTGCCAGCAGTTACTGGGGGGGACAAGTCGAGCAGTACTTC	-	TRBV6-6	TRBJ2-7	-
CASSLIADSSYEQYF	TGCGCCAGCAGCTTGATCGCGGACAGTTCCTACGAGCAGTACTTC	-	TRBV5-1	TRBJ2-7	-
CASSLGSSGGDEQFF	TGTGCCAGCAGCTTAGGCTCTAGCGGGGGGGATGAGCAGTTCTTC	TRBD2	TRBV11-2	TRBJ2-1	-
CASSVDRASNYGYTF	TGCGCCAGCAGCGTAGACAGGGCCTCTAACTATGGCTACACCTTC	TRBD1	TRBV5-1	TRBJ1-2	-
CAWTGETGVRGYTF	TGTGCCTGGACGGGGGAAACCGGGGTTAGAGGCTACACCTTC	-	TRBV30	TRBJ1-2	-
CASSFGEGPTNEKLFF	TGTGCCAGCAGCTTCGGTGAGGGCCCGACTAATGAAAAACTGTTTTTT	-	TRBV5-6	TRBJ1-4	-
CSAAYGQPQHF	TGCAGTGCTGCCTATGGTCAGCCCCAGCATTTT	-	TRBV20-1	TRBJ1-5	-
CASSYRGSGANVLTF	TGTGCCAGCAGCTACCGGGGATCTGGGGCCAACGTCCTGACTTTC	-	TRBV5-6	TRBJ2-6	-
CASSTTGVKTQYF	TGTGCCAGTAGTACGACAGGGGTCAAGACCCAGTACTTC	TRBD1	TRBV19	TRBJ2-5	-
CASSQGFGATEAFF	TGTGCCAGCAGCCAAGGGTTTGGAGCCACTGAAGCTTTCTTT	-	TRBV3-1/TRBV3-2	TRBJ1-1	-
CATSDSYREKQFF	TGTGCCACCAGTGATTCGTACCGGGAGAAGCAGTTCTTC	-	TRBV24-1	TRBJ2-1	once
CASSWVGLEAFF	TGTGCCAGCAGCTGGGTGGGACTTGAAGCTTTCTTT	-	TRBV7-2	TRBJ1-1	-
CASSPQGGYGYTF	TGTGCCAGCAGCCCTCAGGGGGGTTATGGCTACACCTTC	TRBD1	TRBV14	TRBJ1-2	-
CASSPRPGTGITEAFF	TGTGCCAGCAGCCCGCGTCCCGGGACAGGGATCACTGAAGCTTTCTTT	TRBD1	TRBV9	TRBJ1-1	-
CAWAQNTEAFF	TGTGCCTGGGCACAGAACACTGAAGCTTTCTTT	-	TRBV30	TRBJ1-1	few
CASSDGQGNEQFF	TGCGCCAGCAGCGATGGACAGGGCAATGAGCAGTTCTTC	TRBD1	TRBV5-1	TRBJ2-1	-
CASGLVLGHTNEKLFF	TGTGCTAGTGGTTTGGTACTGGGACATACTAATGAAAAACTGTTTTTT	-	TRBV12-5	TRBJ1-4	many
CSAGQGKNQPQHF	TGCAGCGCCGGACAGGGGAAGAATCAGCCCCAGCATTTT	TRBD1	TRBV29-1	TRBJ1-5	-
CASSYSKGGAYGYTF	TGTGCCAGCAGTTACTCGAAAGGGGGCGCCTATGGCTACACCTTC	TRBD1	TRBV6-5	TRBJ1-2	-
CASSPKTADTQYF	TGTGCCAGCAGCCCAAAAACAGCAGATACGCAGTATTTT	-	TRBV11-3	TRBJ2-3	once
CASSLQARALHF	TGTGCCAGCAGTTTACAAGCGCGGGCCCTCCACTTT	-	TRBV28	TRBJ1-6	-
CASNLADGLGKLFF	TGTGCCAGTAATCTGGCGGACGGACTCGGAAAACTGTTTTTT	-	TRBV19	TRBJ1-4	-
CASSPDSLTGANVLTF	TGTGCCAGCAGTCCGGACAGCCTTACTGGGGCCAACGTCCTGACTTTC	-	TRBV27	TRBJ2-6	-
CASGLSRGQLTDTQYF	TGTGCTAGTGGTTTGAGCAGGGGCCAACTCACAGATACGCAGTATTTT	-	TRBV12-5	TRBJ2-3	-
CASSPGTSGSSGELFF	TGCGCCAGCAGCCCTGGGACTAGCGGGAGTTCGGGGGAGCTGTTTTTT	TRBD2	TRBV5-1	TRBJ2-2	-
CASSELDRDNSPLHF	TGCGCCAGCAGTGAGCTAGACAGGGATAATTCACCCCTCCACTTT	TRBD1	TRBV10-2	TRBJ1-6	few
CASSTGTGDGYTF	TGTGCCAGTAGTACGGGGACAGGTGATGGCTACACCTTC	TRBD1	TRBV19	TRBJ1-2	-
CASSLDVGEGDYGYTF	TGCGCCAGCAGCTTGGACGTGGGGGAGGGCGACTATGGCTACACCTTC	-	TRBV5-1	TRBJ1-2	-
CASSLGPGQGDAFF	TGCGCCAGCAGCTTGGGACCGGGACAGGGAGACGCTTTCTTT	TRBD1	TRBV5-1	TRBJ1-1	-
CASTSKIGGVPGELFF	TGTGCCAGCACCTCAAAAATCGGAGGGGTCCCCGGGGAGCTGTTTTTT	-	TRBV11-2	TRBJ2-2	-
CASGLILADYTDTQYF	TGTGCTAGTGGTTTGATCCTAGCGGATTACACAGATACGCAGTATTTT	TRBD2	TRBV12-5	TRBJ2-3	-
CASSQQPSTGQFF	TGTGCCAGCAGCCAACAGCCCTCGACAGGGCAGTTCTTC	-	TRBV7-3	TRBJ2-1	-
CASSRRQGVNEKLFF	TGTGCCAGCAGCAGGCGACAGGGGGTAAATGAAAAACTGTTTTTT	TRBD1	TRBV9	TRBJ1-4	-
CASRSSGGHSYNEQFF	TGCGCCAGCAGGTCTAGCGGGGGGCACTCCTACAATGAGCAGTTCTTC	TRBD2	TRBV10-2	TRBJ2-1	few
CAISRDRGLKMNTEAFF	TGTGCCATAAGCCGGGACAGGGGGCTTAAAATGAACACTGAAGCTTTCTTT	TRBD1	TRBV10-3	TRBJ1-1	many
CASDVPGQGNTIYF	TGTGCCAGTGACGTGCCGGGACAGGGAAACACCATATATTTT	TRBD1	TRBV2	TRBJ1-3	-
CASSEASNQPQHF	TGTGCCAGCTCAGAGGCTAGCAATCAGCCCCAGCATTTT	-	TRBV18	TRBJ1-5	-
CASRGSTADTQYF	TGTGCCAGCAGGGGCTCCACCGCAGATACGCAGTATTTT	-	TRBV6-6	TRBJ2-3	-
CASSDQGAITEAFF	TGTGCCAGTAGTGATCAGGGGGCTATCACTGAAGCTTTCTTT	TRBD1	TRBV19	TRBJ1-1	-
CANKSTHYRNSPLHF	TGTGCCAACAAGTCTACGCATTACAGGAATTCACCCCTCCACTTT	-	TRBV11-3	TRBJ1-6	-
CASSDRTDLYEQYF	TGTGCCAGCAGTGACAGGACAGACCTATACGAGCAGTACTTC	-	TRBV6-1	TRBJ2-7	few
CASSKETSGSYEQYF	TGTGCCAGCAGCAAAGAAACGTCCGGGTCCTACGAGCAGTACTTC	-	TRBV21-1	TRBJ2-7	-
CASIFSGNTIYF	TGTGCCAGCATATTTTCCGGAAACACCATATATTTT	-	TRBV6-5	TRBJ1-3	many
CASSLSPTGYNEQFF	TGTGCCAGTAGTCTCTCCCCGACAGGCTACAATGAGCAGTTCTTC	-	TRBV19	TRBJ2-1	-
CASSPPGGYTF	TGTGCCAGCAGTCCTCCCGGTGGCTACACCTTC	-	TRBV6-6	TRBJ1-2	-
CASSTRTGSNTGELFF	TGTGCCAGTAGTACAAGGACAGGGTCGAACACCGGGGAGCTGTTTTTT	TRBD1	TRBV19	TRBJ2-2	-
CASSISQGNTEAFF	TGTGCCAGCAGCATCTCCCAGGGGAACACTGAAGCTTTCTTT	-	TRBV5-5	TRBJ1-1	few
CASSVVTSGKADTQYF	TGTGCCAGCAGCGTAGTGACTAGTGGTAAGGCAGATACGCAGTATTTT	-	TRBV9	TRBJ2-3	-